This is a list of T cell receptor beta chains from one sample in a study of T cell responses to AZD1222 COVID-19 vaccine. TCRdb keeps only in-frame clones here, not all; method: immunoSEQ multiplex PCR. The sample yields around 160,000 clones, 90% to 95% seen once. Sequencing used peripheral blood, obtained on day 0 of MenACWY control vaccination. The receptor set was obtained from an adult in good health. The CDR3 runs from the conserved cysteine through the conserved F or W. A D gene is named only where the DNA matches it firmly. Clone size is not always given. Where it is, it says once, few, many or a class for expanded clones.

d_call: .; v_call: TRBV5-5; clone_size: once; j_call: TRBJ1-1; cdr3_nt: TGTGCCAGCAGCCCCCGGGGCACTGAAGCTTTCTTT; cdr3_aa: CASSPRGTEAFF
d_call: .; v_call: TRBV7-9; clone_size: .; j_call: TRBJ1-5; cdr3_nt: TGTGCCAGCAGCCCGAACCCGACGGTGGCAGGGCGCAATCAGCCCCAGCATTTT; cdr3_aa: CASSPNPTVAGRNQPQHF
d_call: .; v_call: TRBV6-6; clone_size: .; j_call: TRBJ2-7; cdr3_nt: TGTGCCAGCAGTCCAGGACAGAGCTCCTACGAGCAGTACTTC; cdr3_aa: CASSPGQSSYEQYF
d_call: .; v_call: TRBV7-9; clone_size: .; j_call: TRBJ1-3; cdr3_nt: TGTGCCAGCAGCTCCGGTCGCTCTGGAAACACCATATATTTT; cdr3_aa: CASSSGRSGNTIYF
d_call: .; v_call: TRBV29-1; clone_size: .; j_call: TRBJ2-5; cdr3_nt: TGCAGCGTTGGAACAGGGAGCGAGACCCAGTACTTC; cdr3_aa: CSVGTGSETQYF
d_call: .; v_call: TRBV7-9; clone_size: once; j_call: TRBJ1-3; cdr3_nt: TGTGCCAGCAGCTCAGAGGTGGGCACTAACTCTGGAAACACCATATATTTT; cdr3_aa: CASSSEVGTNSGNTIYF
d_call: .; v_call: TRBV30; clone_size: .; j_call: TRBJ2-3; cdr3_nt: TGTGCCTGGAGTGTACACCGGGATACGCAGTATTTT; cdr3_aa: CAWSVHRDTQYF
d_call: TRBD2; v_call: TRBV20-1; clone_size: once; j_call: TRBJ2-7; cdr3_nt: TGCAGTGCTAGTGGGACTAGCGGGATCGGCTACGAGCAGTACTTC; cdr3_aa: CSASGTSGIGYEQYF
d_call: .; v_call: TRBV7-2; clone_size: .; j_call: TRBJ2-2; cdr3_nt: TGTGCCAGCAGCCTGGGCCGGGACGGGGAGCTGTTTTTT; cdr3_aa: CASSLGRDGELFF
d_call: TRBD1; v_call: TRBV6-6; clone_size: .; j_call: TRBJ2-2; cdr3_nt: TGTGCCAGCAGTCTGTTTACCGGGACAGGGCGCACCGGGGAGCTGTTTTTT; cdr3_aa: CASSLFTGTGRTGELFF
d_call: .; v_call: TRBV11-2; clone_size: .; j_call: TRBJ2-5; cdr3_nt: TGTGCCAGCAGCTTAGGCAGGAGCTCCCAAGAGACCCAGTACTTC; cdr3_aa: CASSLGRSSQETQYF
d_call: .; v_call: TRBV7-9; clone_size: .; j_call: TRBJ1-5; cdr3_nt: TGTGCCAGCAGCTTAGCAGGGAATAGCAATCAGCCCCAGCATTTT; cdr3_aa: CASSLAGNSNQPQHF
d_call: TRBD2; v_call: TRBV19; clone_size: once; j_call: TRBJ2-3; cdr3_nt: TGTGCCAGTAGTCGGACTAGCGGGACGGGAGATACGCAGTATTTT; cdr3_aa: CASSRTSGTGDTQYF
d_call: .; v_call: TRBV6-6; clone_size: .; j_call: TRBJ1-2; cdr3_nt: TGTGCCAGCAGTTGGGTGGGCTCTAACTATGGCTACACCTTC; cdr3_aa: CASSWVGSNYGYTF
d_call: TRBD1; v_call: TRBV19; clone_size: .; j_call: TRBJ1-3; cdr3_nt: TGTGCCAGCCCAGGGGGAACCACCATATATTTT; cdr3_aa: CASPGGTTIYF
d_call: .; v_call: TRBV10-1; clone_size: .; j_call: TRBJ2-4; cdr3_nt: TGCGCCAGCAGTCCCGGGACAAAAAAAAACATTCAGTACTTC; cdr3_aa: CASSPGTKKNIQYF